The entry below describes one T cell receptor (beta chain). The data stem from a study of blood T cell repertoires in COVID-19. The wider study: There were acute and convalescent COVID-19 samples, and they came from the United States, Italy and Spain. From T cells, B-cell-depleted T cells, or PBMCs came the material, which was cDNA or gDNA.

Methods used by the authors: For nucleated cells, counts were estimated from reference gene primer amplification. The method was immunoSEQ multiplex PCR; TCRdb's version includes in-frame clones alone and lacks a portion of them. That table supplies the V and J calls and clone size; D and trimming were determined from the DNA. Among about 200,000 clones listed, 92% were seen once. The clonotype was recovered from a man aged 25-40 years with acute or convalescent COVID-19. Sequencing used peripheral blood.

The CDR3 DNA sequence: TGTGCCAGCAGCCTGGGTCAGGGAAGCACAGATACGCAGTATTTT. Protein product: CASSLGQGSTDTQYF. The J gene is TRBJ2-3, the V gene TRBV11-3; D is possibly TRBD1 (5 bases). CDR1 is SGHNT, CDR2 YENEEA, per germline. Trimming pared 5 bases from V and 0 bases from J, leaving 12 bases between. The CDR3 has 15 residues.